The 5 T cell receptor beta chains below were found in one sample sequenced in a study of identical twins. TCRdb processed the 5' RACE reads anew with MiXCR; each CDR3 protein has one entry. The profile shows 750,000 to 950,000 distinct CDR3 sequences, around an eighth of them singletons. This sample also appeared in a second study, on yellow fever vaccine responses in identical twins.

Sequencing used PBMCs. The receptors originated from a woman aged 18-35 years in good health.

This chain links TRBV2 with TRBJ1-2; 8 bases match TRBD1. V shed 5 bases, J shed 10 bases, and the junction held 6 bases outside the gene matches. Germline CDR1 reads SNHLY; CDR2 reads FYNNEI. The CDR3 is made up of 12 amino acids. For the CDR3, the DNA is TGTGCCAGCAGTTCCCCAGGGGGCGACTACACCTTC. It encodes CASSSPGGDYTF.

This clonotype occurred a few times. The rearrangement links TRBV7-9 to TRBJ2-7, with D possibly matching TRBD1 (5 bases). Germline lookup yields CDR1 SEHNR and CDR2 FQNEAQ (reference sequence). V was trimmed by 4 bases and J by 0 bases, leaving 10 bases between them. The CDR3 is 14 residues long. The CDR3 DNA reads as TGTGCCAGCAGCTCCGGACATCTCTCCTACGAGCAGTACTTC. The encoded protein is CASSSGHLSYEQYF.

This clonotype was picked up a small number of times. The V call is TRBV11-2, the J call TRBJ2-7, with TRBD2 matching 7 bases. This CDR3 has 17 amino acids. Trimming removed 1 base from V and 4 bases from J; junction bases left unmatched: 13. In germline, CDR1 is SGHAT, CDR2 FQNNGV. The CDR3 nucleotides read TGTGCCAGCAGCTTAGCTTGGGATAAGCGGGGAGGATACGAGCAGTACGTC. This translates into CASSLAWDKRGGYEQYV.

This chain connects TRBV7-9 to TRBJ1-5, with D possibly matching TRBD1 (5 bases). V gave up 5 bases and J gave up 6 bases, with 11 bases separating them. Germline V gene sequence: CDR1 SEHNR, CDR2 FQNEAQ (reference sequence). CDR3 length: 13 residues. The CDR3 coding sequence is TGTGCCAGCAGCCCCGGGACCGTTCAGCCCCAGCATTTT. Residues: CASSPGTVQPQHF.

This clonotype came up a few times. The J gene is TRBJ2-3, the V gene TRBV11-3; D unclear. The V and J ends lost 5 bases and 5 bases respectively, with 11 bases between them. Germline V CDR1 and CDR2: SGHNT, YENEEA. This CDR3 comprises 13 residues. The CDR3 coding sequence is TGTGCCAGCAGCCGACTTGGCGAAGATACGCAGTATTTT. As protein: CASSRLGEDTQYF.